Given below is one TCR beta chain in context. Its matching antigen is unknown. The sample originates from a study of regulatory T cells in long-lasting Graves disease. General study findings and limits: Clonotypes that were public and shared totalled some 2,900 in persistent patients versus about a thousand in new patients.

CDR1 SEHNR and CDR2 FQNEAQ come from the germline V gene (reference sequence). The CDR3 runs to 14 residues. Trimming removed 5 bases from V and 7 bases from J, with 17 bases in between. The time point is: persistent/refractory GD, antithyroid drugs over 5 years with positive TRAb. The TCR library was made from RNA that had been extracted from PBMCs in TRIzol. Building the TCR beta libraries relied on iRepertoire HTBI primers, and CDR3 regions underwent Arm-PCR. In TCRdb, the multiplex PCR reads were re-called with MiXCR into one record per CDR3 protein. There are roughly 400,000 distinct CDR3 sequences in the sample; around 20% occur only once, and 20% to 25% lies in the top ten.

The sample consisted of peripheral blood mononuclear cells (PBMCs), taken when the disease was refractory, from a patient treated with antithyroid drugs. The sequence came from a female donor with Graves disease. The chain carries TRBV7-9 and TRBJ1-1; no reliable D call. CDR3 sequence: CASSEGSGLGEAFF. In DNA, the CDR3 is TGTGCCAGCAGCGAAGGGAGTGGCCTAGGTGAAGCTTTCTTT.